The clone carrying this T cell receptor (beta chain) occurred many times. The data were taken from a study of human T cells and chemical hapten exposure. Across the whole study: It was small differences in pooled library volume that mainly caused per-sample TCR yields to vary.

This CDR3 has 14 residues. Per the germline V gene, CDR1 is SNHLY and CDR2 is FYNNEI. Trimming stripped 6 bases from V and 5 bases from J, with 14 bases between. Methods used by the authors: Counts of TCRs in each sample centred on a median of 95,638 and extended from around 25,000 to 690,000. TCRdb re-called the RACE reads with MiXCR, one entry per CDR3 protein. These V and J calls derive from TCRdb rather than the authors' analysis. The table shows about 68,000 distinct CDR3 sequences, with approximately 9.9% occurring only once. Time point meaning: pre-sensitization, week 0. Treatment reported: therapeutic diphenylcyclopropenone sensitization with weekly scalp DPC.

The gene calls are TRBV2 and TRBJ1-5; D gene uncertain. This clonotype was obtained from a woman in her forties or fifties with alopecia areata. Some clones in this sample may be carry-over from other donors' samples. The sequencing here drew on whole blood, taken in connection with sensitization to the hapten diphenylcyclopropenone (DPC). The chain's CDR3 is CASRVPGVDQPQHF. The CDR3 DNA sequence: TGTGCCAGCAGAGTGCCTGGGGTGGATCAGCCCCAGCATTTT.